These 10 T cell receptor beta chains came from one sample sequenced in a study of T cell responses to AZD1222 COVID-19 vaccine. Profiled with immunoSEQ multiplex PCR; TCRdb holds only in-frame clones, not every one. The repertoire includes approximately 110,000 clones, roughly nine tenths of them detected once, and about 4.5% sits in the top ten. The material was peripheral blood, obtained on day 0 of AZD1222 vaccination. Receptor source: an adult in good health.

The chain has TRBV28 and TRBJ2-7; D unclear. V gave up 5 bases and J gave up 0 bases, with 14 bases separating them. Germline V gene lookup returns CDR1 MDHEN and CDR2 SYDVKM. The CDR3 runs to 15 residues. CDR3 nucleotides: TGTGCCAGCAGTCCCAGGACGGTAAGCTCCTACGAGCAGTACTTC. It specifies CASSPRTVSSYEQYF.

The chain has TRBV30 and TRBJ2-7; D not certain. The germline V gene has CDR1 GTSNPN and CDR2 SVGIG (reference sequence). Trimming pared 3 bases from V and 0 bases from J, leaving 12 bases between. The CDR3 spans 14 residues. Here the CDR3 DNA reads TGTGCCTGGAGCCGTCCCCGAGGCTCCTACGAGCAGTACTTC. It yields the protein CAWSRPRGSYEQYF.

The J gene is TRBJ1-5, the V gene TRBV5-8, with TRBD1 matching 7 bases. The CDR3 contains 17 residues. Germline CDR1 and CDR2: SGHTS and YDEGEE. The V and J ends lost 0 bases and 0 bases, in that order; junction bases with no gene match: 6. The CDR3: CASSLESGGYSNQPQHF. In DNA, the CDR3 is TGTGCCAGCAGCTTGGAGTCAGGGGGGTATAGCAATCAGCCCCAGCATTTT.

The CDR3 loop reads CATTGRGTDTQYF. The CDR3 nucleotides are TGTGCCACCACGGGGAGGGGCACAGATACGCAGTATTTT. The V and J genes are TRBV2 and TRBJ2-3; TRBD2 matches 7 bases. V trimming: 10 bases; J trimming: 1 base; junction bases outside the gene matches: 5. Germline-derived CDR1 and CDR2 are SNHLY and FYNNEI. The CDR3 loop spans 13 amino acids.

The rearrangement uses TRBV7-8 and TRBJ2-2, with D perhaps TRBD1 (5 bases). Germline V gives CDR1 SGHVS, CDR2 FQNEAQ. Trimming took off 3 bases at V and 1 base at J, with 6 bases between the two ends. The CDR3 contains 14 residues. CDR3 DNA sequence: TGTGCCAGCAGCTTCGGACAGAACACCGGGGAGCTGTTTTTT. Translated: CASSFGQNTGELFF.

The V gene is TRBV5-1, the J gene TRBJ1-1, with D unclear. The germline V and J ends were trimmed by 4 bases and 1 base, with 14 bases remaining between them. Germline values: CDR1 SGHRS, CDR2 YFSETQ. This CDR3 is 15 amino acids long. The CDR3 spells CASSLGPSGNTEAFF. The CDR3 DNA sequence: TGCGCCAGCAGCCTCGGGCCTTCGGGGAACACTGAAGCTTTCTTT.

V gene TRBV3-1 (or the pseudogene TRBV3-2) combines with J gene TRBJ1-5; 8 positions agree with TRBD1. V was clipped by 1 base and J by 7 bases; unmatched bases: 6. The CDR3 covers 15 residues. Looked up from germline, CDR1 is LGHDT and CDR2 is YNNKEL (reference sequence). The CDR3 loop reads CASSQGRGHGQPQHF. In DNA, the CDR3 is TGTGCCAGCAGCCAAGGCAGGGGGCATGGGCAGCCCCAGCATTTT.

The sample holds a few counts of this clone. V usage is TRBV6-1 and J usage is TRBJ2-5, with 10 bases lining up with TRBD2. V lost 3 bases and J lost 3; bases outside the gene matches: 4. Germline values: CDR1 MNHNS, CDR2 SASEGT. CDR3 size: 15 residues. CDR3: CASSEPGLAEETQYF. The CDR3 coding sequence is TGTGCCAGCAGTGAGCCTGGACTAGCGGAAGAGACCCAGTACTTC.

The chain combines TRBV27 with TRBJ2-3, with TRBD2 identical over 8 bases. This CDR3 contains 16 residues. From germline, CDR1 is MNHEY and CDR2 SMNVEV (reference sequence). The J segment lost 2 bases and the V segment lost 2 bases, leaving 6 bases of the junction unmatched. In nucleotides, the CDR3 is TGTGCCAGCAGTTTAAGGCGAGCGGGGGACACAGATACGCAGTATTTT. Its protein is CASSLRRAGDTDTQYF.

This clone was recorded only once. V usage is TRBV6-5 and J usage is TRBJ1-5, with TRBD1 as a possible D gene (5 bases). Trimming cost V 7 bases and J 5 bases, with 15 bases left between them. The CDR3 runs 14 residues. Germline CDR1 and CDR2: MNHEY and SVGAGI. The CDR3, as DNA: TGTGCCAGCACCGAAAGACAGTCCTATCAGCCCCAGCATTTT. It translates to CASTERQSYQPQHF.